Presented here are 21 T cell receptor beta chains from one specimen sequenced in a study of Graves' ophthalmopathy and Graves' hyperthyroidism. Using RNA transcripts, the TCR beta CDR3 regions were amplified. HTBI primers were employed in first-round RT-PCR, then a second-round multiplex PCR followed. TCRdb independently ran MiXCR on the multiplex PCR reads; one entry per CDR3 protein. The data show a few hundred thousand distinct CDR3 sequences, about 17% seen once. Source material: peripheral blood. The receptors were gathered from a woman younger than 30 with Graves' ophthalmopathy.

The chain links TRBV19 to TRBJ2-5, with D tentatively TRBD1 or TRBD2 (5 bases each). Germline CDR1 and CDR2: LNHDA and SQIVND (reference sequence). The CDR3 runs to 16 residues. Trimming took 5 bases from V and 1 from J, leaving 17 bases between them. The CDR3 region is CASSPSKGDLQETQYF. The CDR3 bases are TGTGCCAGTAGTCCATCAAAAGGGGACCTCCAAGAGACCCAGTACTTC.

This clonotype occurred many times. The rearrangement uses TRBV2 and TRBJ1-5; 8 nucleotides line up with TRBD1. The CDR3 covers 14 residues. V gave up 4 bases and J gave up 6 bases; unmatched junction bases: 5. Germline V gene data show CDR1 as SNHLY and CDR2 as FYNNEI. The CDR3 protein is CASSARQGIQPQHF. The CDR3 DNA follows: TGTGCCAGCAGTGCTCGACAGGGGATTCAGCCCCAGCATTTT.

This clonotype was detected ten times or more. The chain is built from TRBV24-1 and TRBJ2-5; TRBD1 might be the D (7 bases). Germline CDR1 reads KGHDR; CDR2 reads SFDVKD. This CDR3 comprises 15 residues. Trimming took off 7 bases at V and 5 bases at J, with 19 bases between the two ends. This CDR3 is CATRPRQGGGETQYF. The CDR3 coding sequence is TGTGCCACCAGACCGCGACAGGGAGGAGGGGAGACCCAGTACTTC.

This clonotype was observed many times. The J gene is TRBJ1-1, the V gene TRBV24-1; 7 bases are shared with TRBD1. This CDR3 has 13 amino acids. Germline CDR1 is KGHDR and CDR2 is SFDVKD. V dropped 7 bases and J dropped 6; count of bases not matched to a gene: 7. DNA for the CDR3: TGTGCCACCAGCGCCCCCGGGACAGCTGAAGCTTTCTTT. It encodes CATSAPGTAEAFF.

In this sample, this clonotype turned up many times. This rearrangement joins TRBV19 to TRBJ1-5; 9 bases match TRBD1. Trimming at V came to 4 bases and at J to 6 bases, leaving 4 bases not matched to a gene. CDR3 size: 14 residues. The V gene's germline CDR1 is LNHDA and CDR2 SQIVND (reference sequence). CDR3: CASSTQGAGQPQHF. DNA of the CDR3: TGTGCCAGTAGTACACAGGGGGCCGGTCAGCCCCAGCATTTT.

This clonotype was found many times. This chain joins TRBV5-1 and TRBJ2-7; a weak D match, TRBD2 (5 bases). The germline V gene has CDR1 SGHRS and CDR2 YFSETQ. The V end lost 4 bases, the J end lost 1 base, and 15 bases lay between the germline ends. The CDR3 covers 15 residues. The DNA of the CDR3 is TGCGCCAGCAGCCACGTTGGTTCGGGATCCTACGAGCAGTACTTC. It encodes CASSHVGSGSYEQYF. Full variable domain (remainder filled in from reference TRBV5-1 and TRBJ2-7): KAGVTQTPRYLIKTRGQQVTLSCSPISGHRSVSWYQQTPGQGLQFLFEYFSETQRNKGNFPGRFSGRQFSNSRSEMNVSTLELGDSALYLCASSHVGSGSYEQYFGPGTRLTVT.

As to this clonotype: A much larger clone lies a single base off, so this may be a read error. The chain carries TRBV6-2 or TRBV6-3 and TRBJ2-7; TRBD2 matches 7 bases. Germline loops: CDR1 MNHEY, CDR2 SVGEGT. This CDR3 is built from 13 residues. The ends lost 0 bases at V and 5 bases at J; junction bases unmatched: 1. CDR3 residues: CASSYSGGNEQYF. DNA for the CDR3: TGTGCCAGCAGTTACTCGGGGGGGAACGAGCAGTACTTC.

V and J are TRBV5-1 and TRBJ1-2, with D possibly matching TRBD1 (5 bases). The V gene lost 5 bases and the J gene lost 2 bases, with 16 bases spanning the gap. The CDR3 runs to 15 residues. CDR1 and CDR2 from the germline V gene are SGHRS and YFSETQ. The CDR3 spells CASRDVRAFNYGYTF. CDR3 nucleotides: TGCGCCAGCAGAGACGTCAGGGCCTTCAACTATGGCTACACCTTC. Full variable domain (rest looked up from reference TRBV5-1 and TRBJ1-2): KAGVTQTPRYLIKTRGQQVTLSCSPISGHRSVSWYQQTPGQGLQFLFEYFSETQRNKGNFPGRFSGRQFSNSRSEMNVSTLELGDSALYLCASRDVRAFNYGYTFGSGTRLTVV.

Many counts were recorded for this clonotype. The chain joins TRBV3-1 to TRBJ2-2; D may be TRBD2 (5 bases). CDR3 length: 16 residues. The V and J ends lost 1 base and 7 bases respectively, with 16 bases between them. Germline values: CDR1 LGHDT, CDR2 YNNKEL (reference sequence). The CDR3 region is CASSQGAGIKGGELFF. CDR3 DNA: TGTGCCAGCAGCCAAGGGGCCGGGATCAAGGGCGGGGAGCTGTTTTTT. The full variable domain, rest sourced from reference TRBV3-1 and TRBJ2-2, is DTAVSQTPKYLVTQMGNDKSIKCEQNLGHDTMYWYKQDSKKFLKIMFSYNNKELIINETVPNRFSPKSPDKAHLNLHINSLELGDSAVYFCASSQGAGIKGGELFFGEGSRLTVL.

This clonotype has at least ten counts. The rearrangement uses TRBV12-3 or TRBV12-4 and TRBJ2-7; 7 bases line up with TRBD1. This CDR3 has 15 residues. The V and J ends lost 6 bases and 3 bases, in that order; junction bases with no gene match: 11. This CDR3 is CASRYDRALNYEQYF. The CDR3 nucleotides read TGTGCCAGCAGATATGACAGGGCCCTAAACTACGAGCAGTACTTC.

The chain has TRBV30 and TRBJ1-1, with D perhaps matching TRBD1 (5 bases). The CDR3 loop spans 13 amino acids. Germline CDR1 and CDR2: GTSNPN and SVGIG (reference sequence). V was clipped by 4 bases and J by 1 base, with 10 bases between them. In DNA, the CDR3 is TGTGCCTGGATAGGGGCAGCGAACACTGAAGCTTTCTTT. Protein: CAWIGAANTEAFF.

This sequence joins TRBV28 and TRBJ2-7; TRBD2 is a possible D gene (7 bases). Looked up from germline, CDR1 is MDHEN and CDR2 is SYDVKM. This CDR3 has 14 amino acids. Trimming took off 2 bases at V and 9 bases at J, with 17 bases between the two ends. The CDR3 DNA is TGTGCCAGCAGTTTAAGGGGGAGGGACTCCGGGCAGTACTTC. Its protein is CASSLRGRDSGQYF.

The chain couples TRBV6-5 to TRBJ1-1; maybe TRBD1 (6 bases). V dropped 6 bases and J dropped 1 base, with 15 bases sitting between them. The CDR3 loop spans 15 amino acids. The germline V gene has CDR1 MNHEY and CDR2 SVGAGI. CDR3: CASRYTGRENTEAFF. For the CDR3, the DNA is TGTGCCAGCAGGTATACAGGGAGGGAGAACACTGAAGCTTTCTTT.

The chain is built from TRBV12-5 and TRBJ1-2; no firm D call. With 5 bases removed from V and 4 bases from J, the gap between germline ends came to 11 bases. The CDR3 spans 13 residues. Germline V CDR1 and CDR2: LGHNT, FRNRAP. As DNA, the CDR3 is TGTGCTAGTGGTCCGTCGGGCCCCTATGGCTACACCTTC. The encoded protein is CASGPSGPYGYTF.

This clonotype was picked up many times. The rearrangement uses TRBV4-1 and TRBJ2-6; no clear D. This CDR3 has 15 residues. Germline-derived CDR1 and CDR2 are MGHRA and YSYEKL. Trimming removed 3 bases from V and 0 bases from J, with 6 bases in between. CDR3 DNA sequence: TGCGCCAGCAGCCATTATCACTCTGGGGCCAACGTCCTGACTTTC. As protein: CASSHYHSGANVLTF.

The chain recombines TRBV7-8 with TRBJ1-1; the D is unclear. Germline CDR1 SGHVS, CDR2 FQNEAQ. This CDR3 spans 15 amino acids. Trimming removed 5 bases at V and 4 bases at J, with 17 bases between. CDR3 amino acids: CASSPVGGLGTEAFF. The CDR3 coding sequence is TGTGCCAGCAGCCCCGTGGGAGGGTTGGGCACTGAAGCTTTCTTT.

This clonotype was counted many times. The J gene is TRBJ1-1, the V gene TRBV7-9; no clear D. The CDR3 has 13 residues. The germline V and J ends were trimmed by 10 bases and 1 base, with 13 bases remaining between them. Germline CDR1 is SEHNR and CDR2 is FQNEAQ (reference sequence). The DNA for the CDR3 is TGTGCCACTAGCACCGAATCGAACACTGAAGCTTTCTTT. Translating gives CATSTESNTEAFF.

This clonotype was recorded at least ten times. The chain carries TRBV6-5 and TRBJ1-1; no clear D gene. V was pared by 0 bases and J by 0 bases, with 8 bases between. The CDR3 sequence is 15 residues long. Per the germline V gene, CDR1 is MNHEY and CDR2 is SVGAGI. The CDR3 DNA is TGTGCCAGCAGTTACTCGGGCTCTATGAACACTGAAGCTTTCTTT. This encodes CASSYSGSMNTEAFF.

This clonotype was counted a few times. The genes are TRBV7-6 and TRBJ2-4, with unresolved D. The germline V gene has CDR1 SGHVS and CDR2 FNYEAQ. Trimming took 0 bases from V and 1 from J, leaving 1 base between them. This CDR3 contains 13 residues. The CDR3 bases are TGTGCCAGCAGCTTAGCGGCCAAAAACATTCAGTACTTC. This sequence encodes CASSLAAKNIQYF.

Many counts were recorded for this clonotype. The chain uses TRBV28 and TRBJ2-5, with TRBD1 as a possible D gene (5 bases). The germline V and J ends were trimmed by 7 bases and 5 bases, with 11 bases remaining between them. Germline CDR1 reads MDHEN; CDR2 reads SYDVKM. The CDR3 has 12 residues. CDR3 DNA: TGTGCCAGCAAGGGGTCCATGGAGACCCAGTACTTC. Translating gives CASKGSMETQYF.

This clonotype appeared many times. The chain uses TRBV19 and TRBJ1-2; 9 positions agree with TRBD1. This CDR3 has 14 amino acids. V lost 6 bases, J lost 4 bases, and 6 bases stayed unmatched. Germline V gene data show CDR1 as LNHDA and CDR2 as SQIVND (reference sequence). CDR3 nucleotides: TGTGCCAGTAGAACTCCGGGACAGGGCTATGGCTACACCTTC. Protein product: CASRTPGQGYGYTF. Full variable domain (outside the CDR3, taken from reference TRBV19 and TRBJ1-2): DGGITQSPKYLFRKEGQNVTLSCEQNLNHDAMYWYRQDPGQGLRLIYYSQIVNDFQKGDIAEGYSVSREKKESFPLTVTSAQKNPTAFYLCASRTPGQGYGYTFGSGTRLTVV.